These T cell receptor beta chains were read from a single sample in a study of shared clonotypes between healthy human individuals. Produced via immunoSEQ multiplex PCR; TCRdb's table is partial and in-frame only. The repertoire holds more than 900,000 clones, with about four fifths as singletons. The sequenced material came from memory CD4+ T cells from PBMCs. The receptors come from a man aged 18 to 30 in good health. Some clones in this sample may be carry-over from other donors' samples. Each CDR3 is given with its conserved first and last residue. D genes are given only for firm matches. Clone size appears in some rows only: once, few, many, or a class for an expanded clone.

cdr3_nt | cdr3_aa | d_call | v_call | clone_size | j_call
TGTGCCAGCAGCTCGCCTGCGAGGGTCGATGGCTACACCTTC | CASSSPARVDGYTF | . | TRBV7-9 | . | TRBJ1-2
TGCGCCAGCAGCTTGGATCCAGGAGGCACTGAAGCTTTCTTT | CASSLDPGGTEAFF | . | TRBV5-1 | . | TRBJ1-1
TGTGCCAGCAGCTTGGACAGCTTTAGGGCGGGCTACACCTTC | CASSLDSFRAGYTF | . | TRBV13 | . | TRBJ1-2
TGCAGCGTTGAGGTCCTAGCTGGCTCCGGGGAGCTGTTTTTT | CSVEVLAGSGELFF | . | TRBV29-1 | once | TRBJ2-2
TGTGCCAGCAGCTTAGGGACAGGGGAGACTGAAGCTTTCTTT | CASSLGTGETEAFF | TRBD1 | TRBV13 | . | TRBJ1-1
TGTGCCAGCAGTTTGACAGCTATAACCTACGAGCAGTACTTC | CASSLTAITYEQYF | . | TRBV6-6 | . | TRBJ2-7
TGTGCCAGTGGACAGTTTTCCAATGAGCAGTTCTTC | CASGQFSNEQFF | . | TRBV28 | . | TRBJ2-1
TGTGCCAGCAACTCCGGGGGGAGCACAGATACGCAGTATTTT | CASNSGGSTDTQYF | TRBD2 | TRBV2 | . | TRBJ2-3
TGTGCCAGCAGCTTAACAACTACGAACACCGGGGAGCTGTTTTTT | CASSLTTTNTGELFF | . | TRBV7-3 | . | TRBJ2-2
TGTGCCAGCAGCTTAGAACCGGGACAGGGGACCACTGAAGCTTTCTTT | CASSLEPGQGTTEAFF | TRBD1 | TRBV7-9 | few | TRBJ1-1
TGCGCCAGCAGCTTGGTAGGGCGGAAAACCTCAGATACGCAGTATTTT | CASSLVGRKTSDTQYF | . | TRBV5-1 | . | TRBJ2-3
TGTGCCAGCAGCCCCTTAGGACAGGGAGGGAACACCGGGGAGCTGTTTTTT | CASSPLGQGGNTGELFF | TRBD1 | TRBV7-8 | . | TRBJ2-2
TGTGCCAGCAGTCTTGTGAGTGGCTACACCTTC | CASSLVSGYTF | . | TRBV28 | . | TRBJ1-2
TGTGCCAGCAGTTTCGGGGGCGGGAGTGGGCGCGATACGCAGTATTTT | CASSFGGGSGRDTQYF | . | TRBV28 | . | TRBJ2-3